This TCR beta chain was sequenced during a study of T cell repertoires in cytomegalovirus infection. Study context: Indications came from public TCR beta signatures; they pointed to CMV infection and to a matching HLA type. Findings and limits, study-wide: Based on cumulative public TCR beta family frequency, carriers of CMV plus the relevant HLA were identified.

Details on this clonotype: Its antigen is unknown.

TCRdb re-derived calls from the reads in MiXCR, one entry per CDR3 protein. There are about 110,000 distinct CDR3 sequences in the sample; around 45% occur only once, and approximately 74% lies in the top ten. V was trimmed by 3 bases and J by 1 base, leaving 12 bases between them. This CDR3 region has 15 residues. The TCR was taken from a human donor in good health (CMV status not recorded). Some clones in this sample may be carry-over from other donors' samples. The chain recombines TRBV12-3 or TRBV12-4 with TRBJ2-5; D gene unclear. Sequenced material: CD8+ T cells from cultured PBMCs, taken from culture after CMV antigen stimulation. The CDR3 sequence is CASSFGVGTQETQYF. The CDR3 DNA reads TGTGCCAGCAGTTTTGGGGTCGGAACCCAAGAGACCCAGTACTTC.